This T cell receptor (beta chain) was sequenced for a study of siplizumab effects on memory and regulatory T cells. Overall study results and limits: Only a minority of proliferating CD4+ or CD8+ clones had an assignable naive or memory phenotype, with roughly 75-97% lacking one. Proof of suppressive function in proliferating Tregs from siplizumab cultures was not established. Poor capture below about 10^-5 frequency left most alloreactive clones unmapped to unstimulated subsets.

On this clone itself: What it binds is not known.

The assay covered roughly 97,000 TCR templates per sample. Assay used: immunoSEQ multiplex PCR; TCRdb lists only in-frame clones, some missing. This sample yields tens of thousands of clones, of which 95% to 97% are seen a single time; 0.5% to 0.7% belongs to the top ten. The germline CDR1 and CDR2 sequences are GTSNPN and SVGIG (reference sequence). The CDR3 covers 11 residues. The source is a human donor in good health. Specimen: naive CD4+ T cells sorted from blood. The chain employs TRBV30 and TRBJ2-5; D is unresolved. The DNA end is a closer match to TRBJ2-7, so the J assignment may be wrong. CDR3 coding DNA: TGTGCCTGGAGTGCGAGCTACGAGCAGTACTTC. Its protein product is CAWSASYEQYF.